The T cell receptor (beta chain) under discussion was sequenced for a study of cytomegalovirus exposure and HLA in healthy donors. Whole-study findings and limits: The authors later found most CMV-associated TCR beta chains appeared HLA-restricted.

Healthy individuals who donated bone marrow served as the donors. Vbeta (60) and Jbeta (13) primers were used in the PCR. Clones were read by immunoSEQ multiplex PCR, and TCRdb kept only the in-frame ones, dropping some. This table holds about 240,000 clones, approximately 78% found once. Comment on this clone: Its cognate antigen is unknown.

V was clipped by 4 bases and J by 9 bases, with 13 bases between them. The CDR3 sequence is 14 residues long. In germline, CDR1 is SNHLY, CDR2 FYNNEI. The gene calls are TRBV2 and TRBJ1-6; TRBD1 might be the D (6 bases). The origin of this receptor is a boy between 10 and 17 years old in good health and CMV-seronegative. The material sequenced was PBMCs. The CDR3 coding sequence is TGTGCCAGCAGTGTACAGGGTAGTGGTTCACCCCTCCACTTT. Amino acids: CASSVQGSGSPLHF.